Below, one TCR beta chain is given with its context. This receptor's antigen is unknown. No quality values exist for individual bases; no much larger clone is one base distant. This sample was included in a study of T cell clonotyping in hematopoietic cell transplantation (dated by TCRdb to about 2021). Context from the whole study: Pretransplant samples from recipients were collected after cytoreduction. Patient recruitment ran from late 2015 to early 2017, and follow-up continued until late 2020 or death. A total of 130 to 150 blood samples were gathered in the study from 35 consecutive transplant recipients along with their related donors.

The full study reports these points: Overlap with donor repertoires was found for only a small fraction of recipient repertoires, with over 95% found to appear de novo at the given depth. Donor and pretransplant recipient Inverse Simpson Index values predicted broader posttransplant TCR repertoire diversity. Sample size was limited, and cells were not sorted, so CD4 and CD8 repertoire contributions could not be separated. After transplant, TCR diversity in recipients dropped, and pathologically expanded clonotypes increased progressively from day 30 to day 180.

The immunoSEQ assay, a bias-controlled multiplex PCR with V- and J-specific primers, was used to amplify TCR beta CDR3 regions from genomic DNA. A second PCR step added a proprietary barcode and Illumina adapter sequences to the CDR3 amplicons. An Illumina MiSeq instrument was used to sequence the CDR3 libraries. Processing in the source paper ran as follows. Export and quality control were handled in immunoSEQ Analyzer 3.0, while downstream analyses relied on R Bioconductor and Immunarch. Repertoire metrics were calculated using only productive rearrangements within the normalized downsampled data set. Pathologically expanded clonotypes were defined as those larger than 5 templates in the normalized cohort. The Inverse Simpson Index served as the measure of repertoire diversity. To capture all clonotypes, the CMV-specificity analyses were run on the non-normalized data set. The clones in this table, taken by TCRdb from immuneACCESS, are in-frame only. Not every clone is retained; where verified, under half of the shortfall comes from an unresolved V gene, and the cause of the rest is unknown. V and J calls and clone size are those listed in that table; D and trimming were worked out from the DNA. A total of roughly 48,000 clones appear in this sample, approximately 82% of them only once. The top ten clones comprise about 5.4% of the sample.

The time point label for this specimen denotes: recipient sample about 28 days before transplant, after cytoreduction. Blood from recipients was drawn roughly 28 days before transplant, then again at days 30, 100 and 180 after transplant. Nuclei Lysis Solution was used to extract genomic DNA from fresh or cryopreserved unfractionated peripheral blood mononuclear cells. The sample here was peripheral blood mononuclear cells, taken before stem cell transplant. The sequence derives from a man aged 55 to 70 with myelodysplastic syndrome. Some clones in this sample may be carry-over from other donors' samples.

CDR3 reads: CASSQEQGRYAGYTF. At the DNA level, the sequence is TGCGCCAGCAGCCAAGAACAGGGACGCTATGCTGGCTACACCTTC. The rearranged chain carries TRBV4-1 and TRBJ1-2; TRBD1 is a weak D gene call, 6 bases matching. Counted from cysteine to phenylalanine, this CDR3 has 15 amino acids. The DNA shown is the 45-base CDR3, in frame from base 1. The germline V gene gives CDR1 as MGHRA and CDR2 as YSYEKL. The junction shows trimming of 0 bases on V and 7 bases on J, plus 15 bases between the germline ends.